Below are 16 T cell receptor beta chains sequenced from a single sample in a study of blood T cells in healthy people across ages (dated by TCRdb to the mid-2010s). The library was made by 5' RACE. The second PCR ran for about 6 to 11 cycles and used a J-beta primer mix along with a sample-barcoded 5' primer. TCRdb reran the public reads through fastp at Q25 and MiXCR, keeping productive beta chains. Rows are combined by CDR3 protein, so each entry shows the most common genes and DNA. The sample table shows 1.8 million or so distinct CDR3 sequences, and about 39% are seen once. The biggest ten clones account for more than 20% of the sample. Sequencing was performed on blood. Receptors originate from a human donor in good health.

The chain links TRBV29-1 to TRBJ1-2; 10 bases are shared with TRBD1. Trimming removed 4 bases from V and 3 bases from J; junction bases left unmatched: 8. The CDR3 has 15 residues. Germline CDR1 is SQVTM and CDR2 is ANQGSEA. The chain's CDR3 is CSVGFKTGGDYGYTF. DNA for the CDR3: TGCAGCGTTGGATTTAAGACAGGGGGCGACTATGGCTACACCTTC. Complete variable domain (other parts from reference TRBV29-1 and TRBJ1-2): SAVISQKPSRDICQRGTSLTIQCQVDSQVTMMFWYRQQPGQSLTLIATANQGSEATYESGFVIDKFPISRPNLTFSTLTVSNMSPEDSSIYLCSVGFKTGGDYGYTFGSGTRLTVV.

As to this clonotype: As the CDR3 is not closed by the conserved phenylalanine or tryptophan, this likely results from a read error. The V gene is TRBV20-1, the J gene TRBJ1-5, with 7 nucleotides matching TRBD1. V lost 2 bases and J lost 6; bases outside the gene matches: 10. The germline gives CDR1 DFQATT, CDR2 SNEGSKA (reference sequence). The CDR3 is made up of 15 amino acids. The CDR3 DNA follows: TGCAGTGCTAGAAATGACAGGGAAAGGGGTCAGCCCCAGCATTTG. Translating gives CSARNDRERGQPQHL.

This clonotype came up a few times. The genes are TRBV7-6 and TRBJ2-2; 7 nucleotides align to TRBD2. This CDR3 has 16 amino acids. Germline-derived CDR1 and CDR2 are SGHVS and FNYEAQ. After removal of 3 bases from V and 4 bases from J, the junction contained 8 bases not matched to a gene. CDR3: CASSFGQAGITGELFF. For the CDR3, the DNA is TGTGCCAGCAGCTTTGGCCAAGCGGGGATCACCGGGGAGCTGTTTTTT.

This clonotype was seen more than once but under ten times. The rearrangement uses TRBV5-5 and TRBJ2-4; 7 bases line up with TRBD1. Trimming took 7 bases from V and 13 from J; bases not matched to a gene: 8. Germline V gene lookup returns CDR1 SGHKS and CDR2 YYEKEE (reference sequence). CDR3 size: 11 residues. The CDR3 here is CASEGQSSQYF. CDR3 DNA sequence: TGTGCCAGCGAGGGACAGTCTAGCCAGTACTTC.

This clonotype was detected only a few times. The chain links TRBV7-2 to TRBJ2-6; 10 bases fit TRBD2. The V gene's germline CDR1 is SGHTA and CDR2 FQGNSA. V shed 4 bases and J 4 bases; nucleotides not matched to a gene: 10. The CDR3 extends over 18 amino acids. CDR3 residues: CASSSQRGGLTGANVLTF. Written as DNA, the CDR3 is TGTGCCAGCAGCTCCCAGCGGGGGGGCCTTACCGGGGCCAACGTCCTGACTTTC.

Turning to this clonotype: Sequence at one end of the junction differs from germline and may be a read error. The J gene is TRBJ1-1, the V gene TRBV2; TRBD1 matches 8 bases. The CDR3 totals 16 residues. The germline CDR1 and CDR2 sequences are SNHLY and FYNNEI. The CDR3 spells CASSEGPGGLNTEAFF. For the CDR3, the DNA is TGTGCCAGCAGTGAAGGGCCAGGGGGCTTGAATACTGAAGCTTTCTTT.

V usage is TRBV29-1 and J usage is TRBJ2-5; no definite D call. Per the germline V gene, CDR1 is SQVTM and CDR2 is ANQGSEA. V was shortened by 1 base and J by 0 bases, with 12 bases between the two germline ends. This CDR3 contains 15 residues. The CDR3 DNA reads TGCAGCGTTGAAGGGCACGAGGCGGACCAAGAGACCCAGTACTTC. It yields the protein CSVEGHEADQETQYF.

V usage is TRBV12-3 or TRBV12-4 and J usage is TRBJ2-7; possible D gene TRBD1, 6 bases. The V gene lost 5 bases and the J gene lost 6 bases, with 17 bases spanning the gap. The CDR3 is 14 amino acids. The CDR3 loop reads CASSPGHMLAEQYF. DNA for the CDR3: TGTGCCAGCAGTCCGGGACATATGCTTGCCGAGCAGTACTTC.

The V call is TRBV6-5, the J call TRBJ2-1; no definite D call. The germline V gene encodes CDR1 MNHEY and CDR2 SVGAGI. V was shortened by 6 bases and J by 11 bases, with 11 bases between the two germline ends. This CDR3 spans 11 amino acids. The CDR3 spells CASSTQNKQFF. The CDR3 region has the DNA TGTGCCAGCAGCACTCAAAATAAGCAGTTCTTC.

This clonotype was detected only a few times. The CDR3 reads CSALLGAGGYEQYF. CDR3 in DNA: TGCAGCGCTCTTTTAGGAGCTGGGGGCTACGAGCAGTACTTC. The chain combines TRBV29-1 with TRBJ2-4; perhaps D is TRBD1 or TRBD2 (5 bases each). The J call may be wrong; the DNA end is better matched by TRBJ2-7. This CDR3 comprises 14 residues. In germline, CDR1 is SQVTM, CDR2 ANQGSEA.

This clonotype was detected only a few times. V and J are TRBV6-2 or TRBV6-3 and TRBJ2-7; perhaps TRBD2 as D (6 bases). CDR3 length equals 15 residues. Germline V lookup: CDR1 MNHEY, CDR2 SVGEGT. Trimming pared 6 bases from V and 3 bases from J, leaving 18 bases between. CDR3 protein: CASRGPPGVNYEQYF. In DNA form, the CDR3 reads TGTGCCAGCAGGGGTCCTCCGGGGGTAAACTACGAGCAGTACTTC.

V and J are TRBV6-5 and TRBJ2-3, with unresolved D. The CDR3 runs 11 residues. V lost 2 bases to trimming and J lost 14 bases, with 11 bases between them. The germline gives CDR1 MNHEY, CDR2 SVGAGI. The CDR3 loop is CASSYMRMWYF. DNA for the CDR3: TGTGCCAGCAGTTACATGCGCATGTGGTATTTT.

This clonotype was detected only a few times. This chain links TRBV7-9 with TRBJ2-3; D unclear. The CDR3 is 14 residues long. Trimming removed 3 bases at V and 6 bases at J, with 13 bases between. Looked up from germline, CDR1 is SEHNR and CDR2 is FQNEAQ (reference sequence). The CDR3 region is CASSLQPNGDTQYF. The CDR3 nucleotides read TGTGCCAGCAGCTTGCAGCCCAATGGGGATACGCAGTATTTT. Using reference TRBV7-9 and TRBJ2-3 for the parts outside the CDR3, the full variable domain is DTGVSQNPRHKITKRGQNVTFRCDPISEHNRLYWYRQTLGQGPEFLTYFQNEAQLEKSRLLSDRFSAERPKGSFSTLEIQRTEQGDSAMYLCASSLQPNGDTQYFGPGTRLTVL.

This chain links TRBV6-1 with TRBJ2-5; a weak D match, TRBD2 (5 bases). V was pared by 6 bases and J by 3 bases, with 11 bases between. CDR3 length equals 13 residues. Germline lookup yields CDR1 MNHNS and CDR2 SASEGT. The chain's CDR3 is CASSGVVEETQYF. In DNA form, the CDR3 reads TGTGCCAGCAGCGGGGTAGTTGAAGAGACCCAGTACTTC.

This clonotype has just a few counts. The rearrangement joins TRBV11-2 to TRBJ2-1; D may correspond to TRBD1 or TRBD2 (5 bases each). Germline V gene lookup returns CDR1 SGHAT and CDR2 FQNNGV. The V gene lost 0 bases and the J gene lost 4 bases, with 10 bases spanning the gap. This CDR3 is built from 15 residues. CDR3: CASSLEGDAYNEQFF. The CDR3 nucleotides read TGTGCCAGCAGCTTAGAGGGGGACGCGTACAATGAGCAGTTCTTC.

This clonotype was seen only once. This rearrangement joins TRBV7-9 to TRBJ2-5; D remains ambiguous. There are 14 residues in the CDR3. The germline V gene has CDR1 SEHNR and CDR2 FQNEAQ (reference sequence). The ends were cut back, 8 bases at V and 2 bases at J, with 15 bases in the middle. CDR3: CASGLRLGQETQYF. The CDR3 nucleotides are TGTGCCAGCGGTCTTAGGTTGGGGCAAGAGACCCAGTACTTC.